This T cell receptor beta chain is from a study of T-cell reconstitution after alpha-beta-depleted transplantation in children. General study findings and limits: T-cell counts and diversity at one year post-transplant came mainly from newly produced T cells. Surviving recipient T cells and thymic progenitors produced the high day-60 TCRbeta diversity seen in some patients. Expanded graft clones numbering several hundred reportedly gave rise to alpha-beta T cells about two months after transplant.

Between the trimmed V and J ends, which lost 5 bases and 0 bases, there was a span of 10 bases. The CDR3 totals 14 residues. Unique molecular identifiers were used to barcode this TCRbeta library. TCRdb re-called the PCR reads through MiXCR, storing one row per CDR3 protein. The sample includes around 580,000 distinct CDR3 sequences, around 23% of them seen just once. At least ten counts were recorded for this clonotype. Its antigen remains unknown. The receptor's source is a boy under three years old who had a stem cell transplant for acute myeloid leukemia, so the T cells may come from the graft donor. The material sequenced was PBMCs, mostly from graft donor cells, taken 360 days after TCRalphabeta/CD19-depleted stem cell transplant. The chain carries TRBV12-3 or TRBV12-4 and TRBJ1-1; no definite D call. The CDR3 sequence: CASSPTPMNTEAFF. The CDR3 DNA follows: TGTGCCAGCAGTCCGACACCTATGAACACTGAAGCTTTCTTT.